Each of the 3 T cell receptor beta chains below was sequenced from the same sample in a study of T cell changes during pregnancy in multiple sclerosis. Clones were read by immunoSEQ multiplex PCR, and TCRdb kept only the in-frame ones, dropping some. The data contain 55,000 to 75,000 clones, 90% to 95% of them seen just once; the ten biggest clones take up approximately 1.5%. The sample in question was peripheral blood, obtained in the third trimester of pregnancy. These receptors all come from a female donor in good health, enrolled as a control in a pregnancy study.

The V call is TRBV19, the J call TRBJ1-5; a possible D gene is TRBD1 (5 bases). Germline CDR1 LNHDA, CDR2 SQIVND (reference sequence). V was trimmed by 6 bases and J by 3 bases, leaving 15 bases between them. This CDR3 region has 15 residues. The CDR3 is CASRRSDRVNQPQHF. The CDR3 bases are TGTGCCAGTAGAAGGAGCGACAGAGTCAATCAGCCCCAGCATTTT.

Only one count was recorded for this clone. This sequence joins TRBV28 and TRBJ1-5; maybe TRBD1 (6 bases). This CDR3 contains 15 residues. Germline-derived CDR1 and CDR2 are MDHEN and SYDVKM. Between the trimmed V and J ends, which lost 6 bases and 4 bases, there was a span of 16 bases. CDR3 in DNA: TGTGCCAGCAGCTTGGCGGGGGGCGGGAATCAGCCCCAGCATTTT. Its translation is CASSLAGGGNQPQHF. Full variable domain (remainder filled in from reference TRBV28 and TRBJ1-5): DVKVTQSSRYLVKRTGEKVFLECVQDMDHENMFWYRQDPGLGLRLIYFSYDVKMKEKGDIPEGYSVSREKKERFSLILESASTNQTSMYLCASSLAGGGNQPQHFGDGTRLSIL.

DNA for the CDR3: TGCGCCAGCAGCCAAGATAGGGGCTCCTATGGCTACACCTTC. Translating gives CASSQDRGSYGYTF. The V call is TRBV4-3, the J call TRBJ1-2, with D possibly TRBD1 on 5 matching bases. The CDR3 spans 14 residues. Germline V CDR1 and CDR2: LGHNA, YSLEER. The ends were cut back, 0 bases at V and 4 bases at J, with 9 bases in the middle.